These 26 T cell receptor beta chains originate from one sample sequenced in a study of memory CD4+ T cells and cytomegalovirus serostatus. Generated by immunoSEQ multiplex PCR, the TCRdb table keeps only in-frame clones and is missing some. The table records tens of thousands of clones, 70% to 80% of them present only once. The sort gate was single viable CD3+CD4+CD8-CD45RO+ cells for memory CD4+ T cells. Sequenced material: memory CD4+ T cells from blood. The receptors stem from an adult in good health and CMV-seronegative.

V gene TRBV6-1 combines with J gene TRBJ1-1; 7 bases match TRBD1. J was trimmed by 0 bases and V by 0 bases; bases with no gene match: 10. The germline V gene has CDR1 MNHNS and CDR2 SASEGT. The CDR3 is 18 amino acids. CDR3 in amino acids: CASSEAGRGRTLNTEAFF. For the CDR3, the DNA is TGTGCCAGCAGTGAAGCGGGCAGGGGGAGGACCTTGAACACTGAAGCTTTCTTT.

The chain has TRBV4-1 and TRBJ1-4; no clear D. CDR3 length: 16 amino acids. The V and J ends lost 2 bases and 0 bases respectively, with 10 bases between them. Per germline, CDR1 MGHRA and CDR2 YSYEKL. This CDR3 reads CASSQKLDTTNEKLFF. In nucleotides, the CDR3 is TGCGCCAGCAGCCAAAAATTAGACACAACTAATGAAAAACTGTTTTTT.

This clone was found a few times. The genes are TRBV5-1 and TRBJ1-3; 9 nucleotides align to TRBD1. The CDR3 covers 15 residues. CDR1 and CDR2 (germline): SGHRS, YFSETQ. V was clipped by 4 bases and J by 7 bases; unmatched bases: 9. The CDR3: CASSHGTGTRNTIYF. The DNA for the CDR3 is TGCGCCAGCAGCCACGGGACAGGGACTCGGAACACCATATATTTT.

This chain links TRBV27 with TRBJ2-1; 9 bases map to TRBD1. In germline, CDR1 is MNHEY, CDR2 SMNVEV (reference sequence). The CDR3 is 14 amino acids. The V segment lost 8 bases and the J segment 4 bases; nucleotides outside the gene matches: 6. Here the CDR3 DNA reads TGTGCCAGCGGGCGGGACAGGGCTTACAATGAGCAGTTCTTC. As protein: CASGRDRAYNEQFF.

This sequence joins TRBV19 and TRBJ1-4; TRBD1 aligns across 7 bases. Germline values: CDR1 LNHDA, CDR2 SQIVND (reference sequence). V gave up 3 bases and J gave up 0 bases; unmatched junction bases: 7. This CDR3 has 17 amino acids. The CDR3 sequence is CASSIWQGQATNEKLFF. The CDR3 nucleotides are TGTGCCAGTAGTATTTGGCAAGGACAGGCAACTAATGAAAAACTGTTTTTT. The full variable domain, rest sourced from reference TRBV19 and TRBJ1-4, is DGGITQSPKYLFRKEGQNVTLSCEQNLNHDAMYWYRQDPGQGLRLIYYSQIVNDFQKGDIAEGYSVSREKKESFPLTVTSAQKNPTAFYLCASSIWQGQATNEKLFFGSGTQLSVL.

This chain links TRBV9 with TRBJ2-1; D remains ambiguous. Germline CDR1 and CDR2: SGDLS and YYNGEE. V was clipped by 3 bases and J by 1 base, with 5 bases between them. The CDR3 has 13 amino acids. The CDR3, as DNA: TGTGCCAGCAGCGGGGCGTCCTACAATGAGCAGTTCTTC. Residues: CASSGASYNEQFF. The full variable domain, completed using reference TRBV9 and TRBJ2-1, is DSGVTQTPKHLITATGQRVTLRCSPRSGDLSVYWYQQSLDQGLQFLIQYYNGEERAKGNILERFSAQQFPDLHSELNLSSLELGDSALYFCASSGASYNEQFFGPGTRLTVL.

The chain has TRBV5-1 and TRBJ2-5, with TRBD1 matching over 10 bases. This CDR3 comprises 16 residues. The V gene end was trimmed by 4 bases and the J gene end by 4 bases; junction bases not matched to a gene: 10. The germline CDR1 and CDR2 sequences are SGHRS and YFSETQ. DNA for the CDR3: TGCGCCAGCAGCCCCGGACAGGGGGTTCGCCTAGAGACCCAGTACTTC. Amino acid sequence: CASSPGQGVRLETQYF.

V gene TRBV7-9 combines with J gene TRBJ1-2; the D gene is possibly TRBD1 (5 bases). Germline-derived CDR1 and CDR2 are SEHNR and FQNEAQ (reference sequence). V was clipped by 5 bases and J by 3 bases, with 7 bases between them. The CDR3 runs to 12 residues. CDR3 protein: CASSRGDYGYTF. The CDR3 bases are TGTGCCAGCAGCCGGGGGGACTATGGCTACACCTTC.

The chain has TRBV10-3 and TRBJ2-4, with a weak D call TRBD1 (8 bases). Trimming stripped 3 bases from V and 4 bases from J, with 13 bases between. Looked up from germline, CDR1 is ENHRY and CDR2 is SYGVKD. The CDR3 has 15 amino acids. CDR3 amino acids: CAISDTGGEKNIQYF. CDR3 sequence (DNA): TGTGCCATCAGTGATACAGGGGGGGAAAAAAACATTCAGTACTTC.

This clone has more than one count but fewer than ten. The chain recombines TRBV7-9 with TRBJ2-5; D ambiguous. The length of the CDR3 is 11 residues. CDR1 and CDR2 (germline): SEHNR, FQNEAQ (reference sequence). Trimming took off 6 bases at V and 3 bases at J, with 5 bases between the two ends. This chain's CDR3 is CASSNKETQYF. DNA of the CDR3: TGTGCCAGCAGTAATAAAGAGACCCAGTACTTC.

CDR3 region: CASQREGAYEQYF. DNA of the CDR3: TGCGCCAGTCAGCGGGAGGGTGCCTACGAGCAGTACTTC. This sequence joins TRBV5-1 and TRBJ2-7, with 10 positions matching TRBD2. Germline loops: CDR1 SGHRS, CDR2 YFSETQ. The CDR3 consists of 13 residues. V dropped 8 bases and J dropped 2; count of bases not matched to a gene: 4.

The rearrangement links TRBV28 to TRBJ2-3; 8 positions match TRBD1. The germline gives CDR1 MDHEN, CDR2 SYDVKM. This CDR3 has 17 residues. V trimming: 4 bases; J trimming: 4 bases; junction bases outside the gene matches: 13. CDR3 amino acids: CASSSPLTGVIADTQYF. CDR3 nucleotide sequence: TGTGCCAGCAGTTCCCCACTGACAGGGGTAATAGCAGATACGCAGTATTTT.

The chain links TRBV15 to TRBJ2-1; D possibly corresponds to TRBD2 (7 bases). The CDR3 consists of 14 residues. Germline CDR1 is LNHNV and CDR2 is YYDKDF (reference sequence). V was clipped by 1 base and J by 5 bases, with 9 bases between them. Here the CDR3 reads CATSRAGGHNEQFF. The DNA for the CDR3 is TGTGCCACCAGCAGAGCGGGGGGCCACAATGAGCAGTTCTTC.

The chain uses TRBV7-9 and TRBJ2-7; possible D gene TRBD2, 7 bases. In germline, CDR1 is SEHNR, CDR2 FQNEAQ (reference sequence). V lost 2 bases to trimming and J lost 6 bases, with 11 bases between them. The CDR3 loop spans 13 amino acids. The CDR3, as DNA: TGTGCCAGCAGCTTAAACAGGGAGGGCGAGCAGTACTTC. Translation: CASSLNREGEQYF.

V and J are TRBV18 and TRBJ2-7; a weak D match, TRBD2 (6 bases). There are 13 residues in the CDR3. V lost 4 bases to trimming and J lost 3 bases, with 10 bases between them. The germline CDR1 and CDR2 sequences are KGHSH and LQKENI. Here the CDR3 reads CASSRGLDYEQYF. CDR3 nucleotide sequence: TGTGCCAGCTCACGGGGACTCGACTACGAGCAGTACTTC.

This clone was seen a handful of times. This chain joins TRBV19 and TRBJ1-2; D gene unclear. CDR1 LNHDA and CDR2 SQIVND come from the germline V gene (reference sequence). Trimming took 7 bases from V and 2 from J, leaving 11 bases between them. There are 13 residues in the CDR3. The CDR3 region has the DNA TGTGCCAGTAAAGGCGGCGGAAACTATGGCTACACCTTC. Translation: CASKGGGNYGYTF.

The count of this clone is one. The V and J genes are TRBV29-1 and TRBJ1-1; D is ambiguous. The germline V gene encodes CDR1 SQVTM and CDR2 ANQGSEA. The CDR3 contains 10 residues. V was shortened by 6 bases and J by 4 bases, with 6 bases between the two germline ends. The CDR3 nucleotides read TGCAGCGTCGGGATCACTGAAGCTTTCTTT. Residues: CSVGITEAFF.

The chain employs TRBV18 and TRBJ1-4; 7 nucleotides agree with TRBD1. Germline V CDR1 and CDR2: KGHSH, LQKENI. This CDR3 has 14 residues. V was pared by 3 bases and J by 5 bases, with 3 bases of the junction left unmatched. DNA for the CDR3: TGTGCCAGCTCACCGGGACAGTACAATGAAAAACTGTTTTTT. This codes for CASSPGQYNEKLFF.

In its sample, this clone was seen once. The chain couples TRBV5-5 to TRBJ2-4, with 9 bases identical to TRBD1. Germline V gene data show CDR1 as SGHKS and CDR2 as YYEKEE (reference sequence). The V and J ends lost 4 bases and 1 base, in that order; junction bases with no gene match: 12. The CDR3 consists of 18 residues. CDR3 nucleotides: TGTGCCAGCAGCGTGGTGTACCGGGACAGGGTTGCCAAAAACATTCAGTACTTC. This translates into CASSVVYRDRVAKNIQYF.

This clone occurred once. For the CDR3, the DNA is TGTGCCAGCAGTTACGGACAGGGGGTTGAAAACACCATATATTTT. Amino acids: CASSYGQGVENTIYF. This chain joins TRBV28 and TRBJ1-3, with 10 positions matching TRBD1. There are 15 residues in the CDR3. The J segment lost 6 bases and the V segment lost 4 bases, leaving 6 bases of the junction unmatched. The germline CDR1 and CDR2 sequences are MDHEN and SYDVKM.

The gene calls are TRBV30 and TRBJ1-2; maybe TRBD1 (5 bases). The V and J ends lost 3 bases and 4 bases respectively, with 18 bases between them. The germline CDR1 and CDR2 sequences are GTSNPN and SVGIG (reference sequence). This CDR3 is built from 15 residues. CDR3 DNA sequence: TGTGCCTGGAGCGCCGGGACCCCCGTAGGCTATGGCTACACCTTC. As protein: CAWSAGTPVGYGYTF. Full variable domain (missing parts from reference TRBV30 and TRBJ1-2): SQTIHQWPATLVQPVGSPLSLECTVEGTSNPNLYWYRQAAGRGLQLLFYSVGIGQISSEVPQNLSASRPQDRQFILSSKKLLLSDSGFYLCAWSAGTPVGYGYTFGSGTRLTVV.

The rearrangement links TRBV5-1 to TRBJ1-3; 8 bases map to TRBD1. Germline-derived CDR1 and CDR2 are SGHRS and YFSETQ. The CDR3 contains 16 residues. V shed 4 bases, J shed 0 bases, and the junction held 6 bases outside the gene matches. CDR3 residues: CASSDGTGGSGNTIYF. As DNA, the CDR3 is TGCGCCAGCAGCGATGGTACAGGGGGCTCTGGAAACACCATATATTTT.

The V and J genes are TRBV18 and TRBJ2-1; D uncertain. Germline values: CDR1 KGHSH, CDR2 LQKENI. The CDR3 is made up of 11 amino acids. V dropped 5 bases and J dropped 5 bases, with 4 bases sitting between them. Here the CDR3 reads CASSSDNEQFF. The CDR3 nucleotides read TGTGCCAGCTCATCGGACAATGAGCAGTTCTTC. Filled out from reference TRBV18 and TRBJ2-1, the complete variable domain reads NAGVMQNPRHLVRRRGQEARLRCSPMKGHSHVYWYRQLPEEGLKFMVYLQKENIIDESGMPKERFSAEFPKEGPSILRIQQVVRGDSAAYFCASSSDNEQFFGPGTRLTVL.

The chain uses TRBV2 and TRBJ1-1; D is perhaps TRBD1 (5 bases). V lost 8 bases, J lost 1 base, and 11 bases lay in between. The CDR3 runs 13 residues. Germline CDR1 and CDR2: SNHLY and FYNNEI. The DNA for the CDR3 is TGTGCCAGCGGGACTCTTCCGAACACTGAAGCTTTCTTT. The encoded protein is CASGTLPNTEAFF. Supplemented by reference TRBV2 and TRBJ1-1, the full variable domain reads EPEVTQTPSHQVTQMGQEVILRCVPISNHLYFYWYRQILGQKVEFLVSFYNNEISEKSEIFDDQFSVERPDGSNFTLKIRSTKLEDSAMYFCASGTLPNTEAFFGQGTRLTVV.

The rearrangement uses TRBV5-8 and TRBJ2-5; 7 bases are shared with TRBD1. V lost 1 base to trimming and J lost 3 bases; unmatched junction nucleotides: 12. Germline CDR1 SGHTS, CDR2 YDEGEE. The CDR3 runs to 17 residues. CDR3 nucleotide sequence: TGTGCCAGCAGCTTGAATAGTTACAGGGGCTATGAAGAGACCCAGTACTTC. It encodes CASSLNSYRGYEETQYF.

A single count supports this clone. This chain connects TRBV6-6 to TRBJ1-6, with 10 bases lining up with TRBD1. The ends lost 5 bases at V and 10 bases at J; junction bases unmatched: 5. The CDR3 length is 14 residues. Germline lookup yields CDR1 MNHNY and CDR2 SVGAGI (reference sequence). The CDR3 here is CASSAGQGYSPLHF. As DNA, the CDR3 is TGTGCCAGCAGTGCGGGACAGGGGTACTCACCCCTCCACTTT.